This TCR beta chain is from a study of shared clonotypes between healthy human individuals. Germline V gene data show CDR1 as MNHEY and CDR2 as SMNVEV (reference sequence). The CDR3 covers 13 residues. Trimming removed 0 bases at V and 1 base at J, with 0 bases between. The table came from immunoSEQ multiplex PCR; TCRdb's copy has only in-frame clones and leaves some out. The sample has over a million clones, around 95% seen once. The sequence derives from a man younger than 45 in good health. The sequenced sample consisted of naive CD4+ T cells sorted from blood. Sample subset: CD45RA+ positively selected. The chain is built from TRBV27 and TRBJ2-2; D gene ambiguous. CDR3 residues: CASSLSNTGELFF. Here the CDR3 DNA reads TGTGCCAGCAGTTTATCGAACACCGGGGAGCTGTTTTTT.